One sample yielded the 11 T cell receptor beta chains listed below, sequenced in a study of shared clonotypes between healthy human individuals. Profiling relied on immunoSEQ multiplex PCR, and the TCRdb table lists in-frame clones only, not all of them. In the table there are 2,500,000 or so clones, around 94% of which are singletons. The sample taken for sequencing was naive CD4+ T cells sorted from blood. Specified subset: CD45RA+ positively selected. Receptors originate from a man between 18 and 29 years old in good health.

The V and J genes are TRBV10-3 and TRBJ2-5; the D gene is possibly TRBD1 (5 bases). This CDR3 comprises 15 residues. Germline lookup yields CDR1 ENHRY and CDR2 SYGVKD. V lost 0 bases and J 3 bases, leaving 11 bases between the germline ends. The CDR3 bases are TGTGCCATCAGTGAGTCTTGGGGCTCGGAAGAGACCCAGTACTTC. Amino acid sequence: CAISESWGSEETQYF.

V is TRBV30 and J is TRBJ2-7, with D uncertain. This CDR3 contains 13 residues. The ends were cut back, 7 bases at V and 2 bases at J, with 15 bases in the middle. Germline CDR1 and CDR2: GTSNPN and SVGIG (reference sequence). CDR3 coding DNA: TGTGCCTCGCGTCGGACGGGCACCTACGAGCAGTACTTC. Translating it yields CASRRTGTYEQYF.

This chain connects TRBV5-1 to TRBJ2-1; TRBD2 matches 9 bases. V was clipped by 5 bases and J by 0 bases; unmatched bases: 6. Looked up from germline, CDR1 is SGHRS and CDR2 is YFSETQ. The CDR3 contains 16 residues. The DNA for the CDR3 is TGCGCCAGCAGGAACCTAGCGGGGAGCTCCTACAATGAGCAGTTCTTC. As protein: CASRNLAGSSYNEQFF.

V gene TRBV5-4 combines with J gene TRBJ2-7, with TRBD1 matching over 8 bases. This CDR3 is built from 15 residues. J lost 1 base, V lost 2 bases, and 5 bases had no gene match. In germline, CDR1 is SGHNT, CDR2 YYREEE (reference sequence). The CDR3 region has the DNA TGTGCCAGCAGCTTCCGGGACAGGTTGTCCTACGAGCAGTACTTC. Protein product: CASSFRDRLSYEQYF.

The rearrangement joins TRBV7-9 to TRBJ2-7; 9 nucleotides line up with TRBD1. The CDR3 covers 15 residues. Trimming at V came to 2 bases and at J to 5 bases, leaving 7 bases not matched to a gene. The germline V gene encodes CDR1 SEHNR and CDR2 FQNEAQ (reference sequence). The CDR3 loop is CASSLLRDRVNEQYF. In DNA, the CDR3 is TGTGCCAGCAGCTTACTCCGGGACAGGGTGAACGAGCAGTACTTC. Complete variable domain (other parts from reference TRBV7-9 and TRBJ2-7): DTGVSQNPRHKITKRGQNVTFRCDPISEHNRLYWYRQTLGQGPEFLTYFQNEAQLEKSRLLSDRFSAERPKGSFSTLEIQRTEQGDSAMYLCASSLLRDRVNEQYFGPGTRLTVT.

The chain links TRBV19 to TRBJ1-4; D perhaps matches TRBD1 (5 bases). V was pared by 3 bases and J by 9 bases, with 17 bases between. The CDR3 contains 15 residues. CDR1 and CDR2 from the germline V gene are LNHDA and SQIVND (reference sequence). The CDR3 nucleotides are TGTGCCAGTAGTATCTCTTTGGGGACGTCGCAAAAACTGTTTTTT. This translates into CASSISLGTSQKLFF.

This clone turned up a few times. V usage is TRBV2 and J usage is TRBJ2-3; unclear D gene. CDR1 is SNHLY and CDR2 is FYNNEI in the germline V gene. This CDR3 is 11 amino acids long. Trimming shortened V by 8 bases and J by 2 bases, and 5 bases separated the two germline ends. CDR3 bases: TGTGCCAGCGGGAACACAGATACGCAGTATTTT. This sequence encodes CASGNTDTQYF.

The V and J genes are TRBV5-6 and TRBJ2-1, with D maybe TRBD1 (6 bases). Germline V lookup: CDR1 SGHDT, CDR2 YYEEEE. V lost 3 bases and J 1 base, leaving 17 bases between the germline ends. The CDR3 is made up of 17 amino acids. CDR3 region: CASSSPEGDDSYNEQFF. The CDR3 nucleotides read TGTGCCAGCAGCTCCCCCGAGGGGGACGATTCCTACAATGAGCAGTTCTTC.

J is TRBJ1-5 and V is TRBV9, with 8 bases identical to TRBD1. The germline gives CDR1 SGDLS, CDR2 YYNGEE. V lost 0 bases to trimming and J lost 2 bases; unmatched junction nucleotides: 7. The CDR3 totals 17 residues. The CDR3 DNA follows: TGTGCCAGCAGCGTAGAGGATGGACAGGGACGCAATCAGCCCCAGCATTTT. Residues: CASSVEDGQGRNQPQHF.

This chain connects TRBV10-1 to TRBJ1-4, with a possible D match to TRBD1 (6 bases). The CDR3 has 19 amino acids. V dropped 3 bases and J dropped 8 bases, with 28 bases sitting between them. CDR1 and CDR2 (germline): WNHNN, SYGVQD (reference sequence). The chain's CDR3 is CASSDGQHPSTTPGEKLFF. CDR3 nucleotide sequence: TGCGCCAGCAGTGACGGACAGCACCCAAGCACCACACCCGGGGAAAAACTGTTTTTT.

The rearrangement joins TRBV6-1 to TRBJ1-5, with 9 nucleotides matching TRBD1. After removal of 2 bases from V and 5 bases from J, the junction contained 4 bases not matched to a gene. In germline, CDR1 is MNHNS, CDR2 SASEGT. CDR3 length: 15 amino acids. The CDR3 sequence is CASSETTGGYQPQHF. The CDR3 nucleotides read TGTGCCAGCAGTGAAACGACAGGGGGATATCAGCCCCAGCATTTT.